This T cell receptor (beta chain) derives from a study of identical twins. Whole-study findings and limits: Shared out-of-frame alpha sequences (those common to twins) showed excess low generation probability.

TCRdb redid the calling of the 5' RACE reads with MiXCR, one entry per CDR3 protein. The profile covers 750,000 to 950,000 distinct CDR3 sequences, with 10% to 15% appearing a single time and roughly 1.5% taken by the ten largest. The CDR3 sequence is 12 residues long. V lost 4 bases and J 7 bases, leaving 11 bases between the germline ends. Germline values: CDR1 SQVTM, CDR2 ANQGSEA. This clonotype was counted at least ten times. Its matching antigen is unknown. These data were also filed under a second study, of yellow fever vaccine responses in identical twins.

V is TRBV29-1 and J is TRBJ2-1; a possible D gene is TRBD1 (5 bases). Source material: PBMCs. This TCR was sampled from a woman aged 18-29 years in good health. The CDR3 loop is CSVVRGGNEQFF. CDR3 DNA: TGCAGCGTTGTAAGGGGTGGAAATGAGCAGTTCTTC.